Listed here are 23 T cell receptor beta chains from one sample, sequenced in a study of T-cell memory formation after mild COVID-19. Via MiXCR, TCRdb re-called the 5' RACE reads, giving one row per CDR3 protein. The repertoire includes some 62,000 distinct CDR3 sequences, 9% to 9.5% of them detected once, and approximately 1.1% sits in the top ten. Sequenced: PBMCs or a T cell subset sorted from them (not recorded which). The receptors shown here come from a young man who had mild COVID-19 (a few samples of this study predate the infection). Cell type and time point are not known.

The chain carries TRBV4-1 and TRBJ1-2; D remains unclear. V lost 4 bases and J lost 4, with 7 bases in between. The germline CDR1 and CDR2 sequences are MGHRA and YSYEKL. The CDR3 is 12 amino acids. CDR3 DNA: TGCGCCAGCAGCCCAGTGGGCTATGGCTACACCTTC. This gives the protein CASSPVGYGYTF.

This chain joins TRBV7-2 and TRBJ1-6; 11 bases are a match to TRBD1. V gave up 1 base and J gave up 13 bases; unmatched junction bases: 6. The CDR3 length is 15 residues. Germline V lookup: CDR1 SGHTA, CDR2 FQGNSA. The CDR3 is CASSLVGTGGIPLHF. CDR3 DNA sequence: TGTGCCAGCAGCTTAGTGGGGACAGGGGGAATCCCCCTCCACTTT. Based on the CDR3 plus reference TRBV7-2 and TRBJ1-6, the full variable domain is GAGVSQSPSNKVTEKGKDVELRCDPISGHTALYWYRQSLGQGLEFLIYFQGNSAPDKSGLPSDRFSAERTGGSVSTLTIQRTQQEDSAVYLCASSLVGTGGIPLHFGNGTRLTVT.

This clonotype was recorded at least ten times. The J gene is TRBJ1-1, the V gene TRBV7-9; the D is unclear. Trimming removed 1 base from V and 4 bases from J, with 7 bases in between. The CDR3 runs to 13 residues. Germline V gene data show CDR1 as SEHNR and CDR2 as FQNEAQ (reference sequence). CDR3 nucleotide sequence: TGTGCCAGCAGCTTAGGGGAGGGCACTGAAGCTTTCTTT. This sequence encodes CASSLGEGTEAFF.

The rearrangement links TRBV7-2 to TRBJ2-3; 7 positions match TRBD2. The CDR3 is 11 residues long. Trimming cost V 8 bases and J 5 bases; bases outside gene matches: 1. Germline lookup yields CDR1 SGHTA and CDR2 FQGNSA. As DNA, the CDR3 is TGTGCCAGCCGGGAGGTAGATACGCAGTATTTT. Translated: CASREVDTQYF.

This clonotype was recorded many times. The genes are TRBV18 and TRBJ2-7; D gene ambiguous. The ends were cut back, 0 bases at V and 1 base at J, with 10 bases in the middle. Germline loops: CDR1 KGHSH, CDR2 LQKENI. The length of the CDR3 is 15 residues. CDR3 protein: CASSPPARTSYEQYF. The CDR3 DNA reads TGTGCCAGCTCACCACCGGCCAGGACGTCCTACGAGCAGTACTTC.

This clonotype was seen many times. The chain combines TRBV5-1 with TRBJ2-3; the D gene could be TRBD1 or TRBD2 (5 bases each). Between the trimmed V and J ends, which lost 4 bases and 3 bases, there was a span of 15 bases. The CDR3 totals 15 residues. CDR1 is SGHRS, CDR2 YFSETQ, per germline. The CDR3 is CASSIGDWGTDTQYF. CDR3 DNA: TGCGCCAGCAGCATCGGGGATTGGGGGACAGATACGCAGTATTTT.

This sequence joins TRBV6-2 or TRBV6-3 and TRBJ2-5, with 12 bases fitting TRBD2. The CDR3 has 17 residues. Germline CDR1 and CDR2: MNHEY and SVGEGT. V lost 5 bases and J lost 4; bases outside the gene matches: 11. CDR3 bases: TGTGCCAGCAGTCTCCGGACTAGCGGGGCCGGTAGAGAGACCCAGTACTTC. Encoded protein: CASSLRTSGAGRETQYF.

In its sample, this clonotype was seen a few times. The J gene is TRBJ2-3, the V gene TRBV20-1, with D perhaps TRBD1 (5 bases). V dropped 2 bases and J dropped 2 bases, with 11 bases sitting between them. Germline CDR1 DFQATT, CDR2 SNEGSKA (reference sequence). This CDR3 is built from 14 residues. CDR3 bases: TGCAGTGCTAGACAGGGCATCGTCACAGATACGCAGTATTTT. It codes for CSARQGIVTDTQYF.

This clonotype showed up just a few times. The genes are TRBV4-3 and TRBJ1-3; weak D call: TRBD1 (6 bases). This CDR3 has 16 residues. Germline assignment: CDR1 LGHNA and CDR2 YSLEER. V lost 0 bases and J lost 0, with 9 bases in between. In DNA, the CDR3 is TGCGCCAGCAGCCAAGAAGGGGGGAACTCTGGAAACACCATATATTTT. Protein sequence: CASSQEGGNSGNTIYF.

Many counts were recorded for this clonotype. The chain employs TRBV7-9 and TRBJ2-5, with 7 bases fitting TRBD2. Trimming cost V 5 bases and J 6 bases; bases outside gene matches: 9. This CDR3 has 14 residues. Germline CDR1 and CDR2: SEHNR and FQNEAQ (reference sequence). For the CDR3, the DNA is TGTGCCAGCAGCCCGAGCGGGACTTGGCAGACCCAGTACTTC. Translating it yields CASSPSGTWQTQYF. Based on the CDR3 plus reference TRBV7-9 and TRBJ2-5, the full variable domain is DTGVSQNPRHKITKRGQNVTFRCDPISEHNRLYWYRQTLGQGPEFLTYFQNEAQLEKSRLLSDRFSAERPKGSFSTLEIQRTEQGDSAMYLCASSPSGTWQTQYFGPGTRLLVL.

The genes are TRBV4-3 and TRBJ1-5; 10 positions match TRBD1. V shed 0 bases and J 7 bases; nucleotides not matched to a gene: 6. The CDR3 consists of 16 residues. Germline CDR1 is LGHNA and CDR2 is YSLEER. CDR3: CASSQERDRGGQPQHF. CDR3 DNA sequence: TGCGCCAGCAGCCAAGAAAGGGACAGGGGAGGGCAGCCCCAGCATTTT.

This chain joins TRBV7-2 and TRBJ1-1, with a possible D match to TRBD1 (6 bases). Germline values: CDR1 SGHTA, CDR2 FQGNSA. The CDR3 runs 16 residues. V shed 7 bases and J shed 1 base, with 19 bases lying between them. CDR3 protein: CASNSRGGRSNTEAFF. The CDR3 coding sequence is TGTGCCAGCAATTCAAGAGGGGGGCGGTCGAACACTGAAGCTTTCTTT.

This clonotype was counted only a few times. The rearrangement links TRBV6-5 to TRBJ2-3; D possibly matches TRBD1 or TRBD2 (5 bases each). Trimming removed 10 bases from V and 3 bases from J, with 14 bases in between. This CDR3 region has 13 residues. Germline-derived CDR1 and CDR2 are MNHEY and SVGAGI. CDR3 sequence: CATQRDATDTQYF. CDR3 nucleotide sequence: TGTGCCACCCAAAGGGACGCGACAGATACGCAGTATTTT.

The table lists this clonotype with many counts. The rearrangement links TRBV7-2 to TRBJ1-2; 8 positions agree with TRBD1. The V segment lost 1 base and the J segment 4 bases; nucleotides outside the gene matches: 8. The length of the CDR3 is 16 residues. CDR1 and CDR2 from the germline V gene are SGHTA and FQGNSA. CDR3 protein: CASSLGSGQAIYGYTF. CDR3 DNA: TGTGCCAGCAGCTTAGGCTCGGGACAGGCTATCTATGGCTACACCTTC.

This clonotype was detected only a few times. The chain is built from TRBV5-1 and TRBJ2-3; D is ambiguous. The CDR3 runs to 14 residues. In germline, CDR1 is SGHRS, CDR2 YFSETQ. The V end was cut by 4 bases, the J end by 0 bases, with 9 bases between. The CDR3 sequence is CASSTDQSTDTQYF. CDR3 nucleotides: TGCGCCAGCAGCACCGATCAAAGCACAGATACGCAGTATTTT.

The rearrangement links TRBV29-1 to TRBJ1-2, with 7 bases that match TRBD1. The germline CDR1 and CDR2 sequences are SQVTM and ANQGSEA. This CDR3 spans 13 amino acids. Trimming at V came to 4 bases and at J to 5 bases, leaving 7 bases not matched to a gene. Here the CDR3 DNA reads TGCAGCGTTGGAGGGGGCGCGAGTTATGGCTACACCTTC. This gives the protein CSVGGGASYGYTF.

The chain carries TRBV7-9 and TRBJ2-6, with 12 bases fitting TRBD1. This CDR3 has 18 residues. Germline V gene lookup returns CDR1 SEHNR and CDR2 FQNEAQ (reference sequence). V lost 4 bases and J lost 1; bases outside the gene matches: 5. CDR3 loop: CASSSGTGGMSGANVLTF. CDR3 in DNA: TGTGCCAGCAGCTCAGGGACAGGGGGCATGTCTGGGGCCAACGTCCTGACTTTC.

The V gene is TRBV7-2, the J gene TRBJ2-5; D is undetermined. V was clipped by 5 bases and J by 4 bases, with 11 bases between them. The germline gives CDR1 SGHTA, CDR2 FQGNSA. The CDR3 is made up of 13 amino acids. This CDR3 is CASSGTGGETQYF. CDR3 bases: TGTGCCAGCAGCGGCACGGGCGGAGAGACCCAGTACTTC.

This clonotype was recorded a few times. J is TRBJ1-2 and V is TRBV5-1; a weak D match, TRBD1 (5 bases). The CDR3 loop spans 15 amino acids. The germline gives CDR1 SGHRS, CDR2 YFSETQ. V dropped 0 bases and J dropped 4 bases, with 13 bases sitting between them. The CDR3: CASSLVSGSGYGYTF. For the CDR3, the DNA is TGCGCCAGCAGCTTGGTATCAGGGAGTGGCTATGGCTACACCTTC.

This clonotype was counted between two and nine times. CDR3 amino acids: CASSLWGTQYF. The CDR3 region has the DNA TGTGCCAGCAGTTTATGGGGGACCCAGTACTTC. The rearrangement links TRBV28 to TRBJ2-5, with D uncertain. Germline V gene lookup returns CDR1 MDHEN and CDR2 SYDVKM. CDR3 length: 11 amino acids. Trimming took off 0 bases at V and 7 bases at J, with 3 bases between the two ends.

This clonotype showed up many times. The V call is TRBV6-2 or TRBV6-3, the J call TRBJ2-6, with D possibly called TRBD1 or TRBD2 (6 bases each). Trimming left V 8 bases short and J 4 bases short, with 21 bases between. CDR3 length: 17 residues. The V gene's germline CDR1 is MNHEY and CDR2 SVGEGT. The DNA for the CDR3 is TGTGCCAGCTCCAGAATGCCGGGGGCGAGAGGGGCCAACGTCCTGACTTTC. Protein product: CASSRMPGARGANVLTF.

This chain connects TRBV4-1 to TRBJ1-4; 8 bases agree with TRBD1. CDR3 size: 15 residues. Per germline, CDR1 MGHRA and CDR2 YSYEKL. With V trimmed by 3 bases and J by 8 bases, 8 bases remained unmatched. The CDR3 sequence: CASSQPDRVEEKLFF. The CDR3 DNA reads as TGCGCCAGCAGCCAGCCGGACAGGGTGGAGGAAAAACTGTTTTTT.

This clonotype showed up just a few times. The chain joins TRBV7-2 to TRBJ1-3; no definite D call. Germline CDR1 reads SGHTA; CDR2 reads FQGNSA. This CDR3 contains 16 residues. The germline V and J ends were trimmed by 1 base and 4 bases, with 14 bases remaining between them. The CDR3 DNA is TGTGCCAGCAGCTTAGAACTCGGGGTGGCGGGAAACACCATATATTTT. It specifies CASSLELGVAGNTIYF. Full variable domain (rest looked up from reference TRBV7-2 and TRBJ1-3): GAGVSQSPSNKVTEKGKDVELRCDPISGHTALYWYRQSLGQGLEFLIYFQGNSAPDKSGLPSDRFSAERTGGSVSTLTIQRTQQEDSAVYLCASSLELGVAGNTIYFGEGSWLTVV.